This record concerns one T cell receptor beta chain sequence. Individuals aged about 18 to 100 years were recruited from 24 US areas. V was clipped by 2 bases and J by 6 bases, with 16 bases between them. The CDR3 has 16 amino acids. Germline V gene sequence: CDR1 SEHNR, CDR2 FQNEAQ (reference sequence). The data were taken from a study of blood T cell repertoires in COVID-19. Profiling relied on immunoSEQ multiplex PCR, and the TCRdb table lists in-frame clones only, not all of them. The sample has roughly 200,000 clones; 84% are singletons. This receptor was taken from a woman aged 30 to 39 who had been exposed to COVID-19. J is TRBJ2-2 and V is TRBV7-9; TRBD2 is a possible D gene (5 bases). Sample: PBMCs or T cells enriched from blood (not recorded which). DNA of the CDR3: TGTGCCAGCAGCTTATTAATAGGGAGACGAGCCGGGGAGCTGTTTTTT. Translation gives CASSLLIGRRAGELFF.